Listed below are T cell receptor beta chains from one sample, sequenced in a study of B cell selection in AIRE deficiency. Measured with immunoSEQ multiplex PCR; TCRdb has only the in-frame clones, and not every one. This table has about 25,000 clones, nearly 97% appearing once. Material: CD4+CD127+ conventional T cells sorted from PBMCs. These receptors were obtained from a human donor in good health. The CDR3 runs from the conserved cysteine through the conserved F or W. The D gene is left open where the match is weak.

v_call: TRBV2; j_call: TRBJ2-7; d_call: TRBD2; cdr3_length: 14; cdr3_aa: CASRGGGGAYEQYF
v_call: TRBV6-4; j_call: TRBJ2-1; d_call: TRBD1; cdr3_length: 14; cdr3_aa: CASSGRPGGNEQFF
v_call: TRBV5-1; j_call: TRBJ2-3; d_call: .; cdr3_length: 15; cdr3_aa: CASSWNGVITDTQYF
v_call: TRBV6-5; j_call: TRBJ2-5; d_call: TRBD1; cdr3_length: 14; cdr3_aa: CASRPDRRQETQYF
v_call: TRBV11-2; j_call: TRBJ2-7; d_call: .; cdr3_length: 11; cdr3_aa: CASSQYYEQYF
v_call: TRBV4-2; j_call: TRBJ2-5; d_call: TRBD2; cdr3_length: 17; cdr3_aa: CASSQEGSAGAEETQYF
v_call: TRBV5-1; j_call: TRBJ2-3; d_call: TRBD1; cdr3_length: 16; cdr3_aa: CASSLVSGTAPDTQYF
v_call: TRBV6-1; j_call: TRBJ2-2; d_call: .; cdr3_length: 13; cdr3_aa: CASETGFTGELFF
v_call: TRBV5-4; j_call: TRBJ2-7; d_call: .; cdr3_length: 14; cdr3_aa: CASSLPTGPDEQYF
v_call: TRBV5-1; j_call: TRBJ2-1; d_call: TRBD2; cdr3_length: 16; cdr3_aa: CASSLLTSGIGNEQFF
v_call: TRBV6-5; j_call: TRBJ1-2; d_call: TRBD1; cdr3_length: 14; cdr3_aa: CASSWDRDAYGYTF
v_call: TRBV6-1; j_call: TRBJ1-1; d_call: .; cdr3_length: 10; cdr3_aa: CASGEGGAFF
v_call: TRBV6-6; j_call: TRBJ2-7; d_call: TRBD1; cdr3_length: 13; cdr3_aa: CASSAGQAYEQYF
v_call: TRBV19; j_call: TRBJ2-7; d_call: TRBD2; cdr3_length: 15; cdr3_aa: CASTPDGAGGYEQYF
v_call: TRBV18; j_call: TRBJ2-2; d_call: .; cdr3_length: 14; cdr3_aa: CASSPLSEGGELFF
v_call: TRBV27; j_call: TRBJ1-2; d_call: TRBD1; cdr3_length: 13; cdr3_aa: CASSPDRVNGYTF
v_call: TRBV11-3; j_call: TRBJ2-3; d_call: .; cdr3_length: 13; cdr3_aa: CASSLDSTDTQYF
v_call: TRBV18; j_call: TRBJ1-1; d_call: .; cdr3_length: 13; cdr3_aa: CASSPSGGTEAFF
v_call: TRBV10-3; j_call: TRBJ2-1; d_call: TRBD2; cdr3_length: 16; cdr3_aa: CAISGEIAGAGNEQFF
v_call: TRBV19; j_call: TRBJ2-6; d_call: .; cdr3_length: 17; cdr3_aa: CASSIAGRYSGANVLTF
v_call: TRBV18; j_call: TRBJ2-3; d_call: .; cdr3_length: 13; cdr3_aa: CASSLDITDTQYF
v_call: TRBV7-3; j_call: TRBJ2-1; d_call: TRBD2; cdr3_length: 14; cdr3_aa: CASSLALADNEQFF
v_call: TRBV15; j_call: TRBJ1-5; d_call: .; cdr3_length: 15; cdr3_aa: CATGRGGVTNQPQHF
v_call: TRBV6-6; j_call: TRBJ2-5; d_call: .; cdr3_length: 15; cdr3_aa: CASSYPAWGASTPYF
v_call: TRBV6-1; j_call: TRBJ2-1; d_call: .; cdr3_length: 14; cdr3_aa: CASRKDGGGNEQFF
v_call: TRBV7-2; j_call: TRBJ2-3; d_call: .; cdr3_length: 13; cdr3_aa: CASSLIREDTQYF